A single sample gave rise to the 15 T cell receptor beta chains below, sequenced in a study of blood T cell repertoires in COVID-19. Generated by immunoSEQ multiplex PCR, the TCRdb table keeps only in-frame clones and is missing some. The sample has about 150,000 clones, roughly 80% seen once. Sequencing was done on a sample of peripheral blood. Receptors were obtained from a woman over 75 with COVID-19, enrolled during active disease.

CDR3 protein: CASSSIADTQYF. The CDR3 coding sequence is TGTGCCAGCAGCTCCATAGCAGATACGCAGTATTTT. J is TRBJ2-3 and V is TRBV7-9; no definite D call. The germline V and J ends were trimmed by 4 bases and 4 bases, with 6 bases remaining between them. This CDR3 has 12 amino acids. Germline V lookup: CDR1 SEHNR, CDR2 FQNEAQ (reference sequence).

The chain carries TRBV5-1 and TRBJ2-5, with D possibly matching TRBD2 (6 bases). The CDR3 has 15 amino acids. The V gene's germline CDR1 is SGHRS and CDR2 YFSETQ. V was cut by 3 bases and J by 2 bases, with 14 bases left in between. The DNA of the CDR3 is TGCGCCAGCAGCTACACCGGGACTGTACAAGAGACCCAGTACTTC. This sequence encodes CASSYTGTVQETQYF.

This chain connects TRBV7-9 to TRBJ2-2; tentative D call: TRBD1 (6 bases). Trimming took off 5 bases at V and 0 bases at J, with 10 bases between the two ends. CDR1 is SEHNR and CDR2 is FQNEAQ in the germline V gene (reference sequence). The length of the CDR3 is 15 residues. The CDR3 here is CASSGQKANTGELFF. The CDR3 DNA is TGTGCCAGCAGCGGACAGAAAGCGAACACCGGGGAGCTGTTTTTT.

The chain employs TRBV19 and TRBJ1-2; D gene ambiguous. The germline V and J ends were trimmed by 3 bases and 7 bases, with 12 bases remaining between them. The CDR3 consists of 13 residues. CDR1 LNHDA and CDR2 SQIVND come from the germline V gene (reference sequence). CDR3 sequence (DNA): TGTGCCAGTAGTATGGCCAGCGAAAGTGGCTACACCTTC. Residues: CASSMASESGYTF.

On this clone itself: Other DNA sequences from this sample encode an identical CDR3 as well. The chain has TRBV6-4 and TRBJ1-1; D uncertain. V shed 4 bases and J shed 0 bases, with 6 bases lying between them. Germline CDR1 and CDR2: MRHNA and SNTAGT. This CDR3 spans 13 amino acids. The CDR3: CASSAQLNTEAFF. The CDR3 nucleotides read TGTGCCAGCAGTGCACAGTTGAACACTGAAGCTTTCTTT.

This chain joins TRBV7-2 and TRBJ2-1; 8 nucleotides line up with TRBD2. CDR1 is SGHTA and CDR2 is FQGNSA in the germline V gene. V was clipped by 5 bases and J by 5 bases; unmatched bases: 8. The CDR3 runs 15 residues. Written as DNA, the CDR3 is TGTGCCAGCAGCCCGGGGACTAGTCGCCACAATGAGCAGTTCTTC. Amino acid sequence: CASSPGTSRHNEQFF.

The rearrangement links TRBV27 to TRBJ2-6, with D unresolved. V lost 5 bases and J lost 1, with 6 bases in between. This CDR3 contains 14 residues. Per germline, CDR1 MNHEY and CDR2 SMNVEV (reference sequence). CDR3 loop: CASSPYSGANVLTF. The CDR3 nucleotides read TGTGCCAGCAGTCCCTATTCTGGGGCCAACGTCCTGACTTTC.

This chain's CDR3 is CASSQVGDRFGETQYF. In DNA, the CDR3 is TGTGCCAGCAGCCAAGTGGGAGACAGGTTCGGCGAGACCCAGTACTTC. The chain employs TRBV14 and TRBJ2-5; D may be TRBD1 (6 bases). The CDR3 runs to 16 residues. Trimming pared 1 base from V and 5 bases from J, leaving 17 bases between. Germline CDR1 SGHDN, CDR2 FVKESK.

The chain employs TRBV6-6 and TRBJ2-7; D perhaps matches TRBD2 (6 bases). This CDR3 has 14 residues. V was trimmed by 2 bases and J by 3 bases, leaving 11 bases between them. From germline, CDR1 is MNHNY and CDR2 SVGAGI (reference sequence). The DNA for the CDR3 is TGTGCCAGCAGTTACGGGTTTAGCGGCTACGAGCAGTACTTC. Translating gives CASSYGFSGYEQYF.

This chain joins TRBV19 and TRBJ1-5, with D unclear. V lost 7 bases and J lost 0, with 13 bases in between. The CDR3 covers 15 residues. In germline, CDR1 is LNHDA, CDR2 SQIVND (reference sequence). The DNA for the CDR3 is TGTGCCAGTACCCCGGAGAACCTTAGCAATCAGCCCCAGCATTTT. Its translation: CASTPENLSNQPQHF.

The rearrangement joins TRBV28 to TRBJ2-7; 9 bases line up with TRBD2. The CDR3 extends over 14 amino acids. Germline values: CDR1 MDHEN, CDR2 SYDVKM. The trim removed 6 bases at V and 5 bases at J, leaving 8 bases unmatched. The CDR3 loop reads CASSLGTSLNEQYF. The CDR3 DNA is TGTGCCAGCAGCCTAGGGACTAGCCTCAACGAGCAGTACTTC.

V usage is TRBV27 and J usage is TRBJ1-4; perhaps TRBD1 as D (5 bases). The V gene's germline CDR1 is MNHEY and CDR2 SMNVEV (reference sequence). Trimming took 4 bases from V and 3 from J, leaving 15 bases between them. This CDR3 has 16 amino acids. CDR3 region: CASSSLYRNANEKLFF. The CDR3 DNA sequence: TGTGCCAGCAGTTCCCTCTACAGGAACGCTAATGAAAAACTGTTTTTT.

The chain recombines TRBV5-6 with TRBJ2-7; weak D call: TRBD1 (5 bases). Germline CDR1 is SGHDT and CDR2 is YYEEEE. The CDR3 extends over 17 amino acids. V lost 2 bases, J lost 2 bases, and 20 bases lay in between. The CDR3 coding sequence is TGTGCCAGCAGCTTAGGTATGAATCTAGACAGCACCTACGAGCAGTACTTC. Its protein product is CASSLGMNLDSTYEQYF.

The rearrangement uses TRBV19 and TRBJ2-2; a weak D match, TRBD1 (6 bases). This CDR3 is 14 amino acids long. Trimming cost V 0 bases and J 6 bases, with 8 bases left between them. Germline V lookup: CDR1 LNHDA, CDR2 SQIVND (reference sequence). The CDR3 nucleotides are TGTGCCAGTAGTATAGAGGGGGCAGCCGGGGAGCTGTTTTTT. Its translation: CASSIEGAAGELFF. Full variable domain (missing parts from reference TRBV19 and TRBJ2-2): DGGITQSPKYLFRKEGQNVTLSCEQNLNHDAMYWYRQDPGQGLRLIYYSQIVNDFQKGDIAEGYSVSREKKESFPLTVTSAQKNPTAFYLCASSIEGAAGELFFGEGSRLTVL.

V gene TRBV5-1 combines with J gene TRBJ2-5, with D possibly TRBD2 on 6 matching bases. Germline-derived CDR1 and CDR2 are SGHRS and YFSETQ. CDR3 length: 14 residues. Trimming cost V 4 bases and J 3 bases, with 13 bases left between them. CDR3: CASSPGGAEETQYF. The CDR3 DNA is TGCGCCAGCAGCCCCGGGGGAGCCGAAGAGACCCAGTACTTC.